This T cell receptor (beta chain) was sequenced during a study of cytomegalovirus exposure and HLA in healthy donors. The PCR ran on 60 Vbeta and 13 Jbeta primers. TCRdb's table, derived via immunoSEQ multiplex PCR, lists solely in-frame clones and lacks some. This sample has fewer than 150,000 clones, with around three quarters found just once. Germline CDR1 is LNHDA and CDR2 is SQIVND (reference sequence). CDR3 size: 16 residues. With V trimmed by 5 bases and J by 0 bases, 6 bases remained unmatched. This clone showed up just once. V usage is TRBV19 and J usage is TRBJ1-3, with 8 bases matching TRBD1. The source of this sequence is a man aged 30 to 39 in good health. The sample consisted of PBMCs. CDR3 region: CASSETGALSGNTIYF. CDR3 sequence (DNA): TGTGCCAGTAGTGAGACAGGGGCCCTCTCTGGAAACACCATATATTTT.